The clone carrying this TCR beta chain was detected ten times or more. Antigen: not known. The sample comes from a study of spatial heterogeneity in lung cancer. Study-wide background: There were, on average, more than eight raw-read appearances for each unique TCR and UMI combination. Broader study findings: Tumors with more nonsynonymous mutations had more expanded intratumoral alpha and beta TCRs.

This CDR3 comprises 14 residues. Between the trimmed V and J ends, which lost 4 bases and 1 base, there was a span of 10 bases. The germline V gene encodes CDR1 SGHAT and CDR2 FQNNGV. Indicated time point: sample taken at primary tumor resection. Donors were around 70 untreated early-stage non-small cell lung cancer patients. Unique molecular identifiers, one per molecule, were present on every TCR cDNA molecule. Each CDR3 protein is one row after TCRdb ran MiXCR on the 5' RACE reads. The sample holds about 100,000 distinct CDR3 sequences; approximately 4.4% are singletons and the top ten take roughly 20%.

The V and J genes are TRBV11-2 and TRBJ1-1; no firm D call. This receptor was taken from a male donor with early-stage non-small cell lung cancer. Sequences were derived from lung tumor tissue, sampled at surgery. Written as DNA, the CDR3 is TGTGCCAGCAGCTCCCTTTCAGCGAACACTGAAGCTTTCTTT. Residues: CASSSLSANTEAFF.